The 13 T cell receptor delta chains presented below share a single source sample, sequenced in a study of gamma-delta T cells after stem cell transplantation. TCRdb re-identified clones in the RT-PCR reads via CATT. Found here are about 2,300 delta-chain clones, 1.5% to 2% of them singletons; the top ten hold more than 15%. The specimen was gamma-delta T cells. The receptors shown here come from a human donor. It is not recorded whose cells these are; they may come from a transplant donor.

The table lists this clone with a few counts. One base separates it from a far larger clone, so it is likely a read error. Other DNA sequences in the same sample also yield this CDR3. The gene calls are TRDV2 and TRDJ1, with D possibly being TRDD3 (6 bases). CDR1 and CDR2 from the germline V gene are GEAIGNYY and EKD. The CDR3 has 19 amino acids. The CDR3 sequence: CACDTVVTNGLGDTDKLIF. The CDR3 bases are TGCGCCTGTGACACCGTGGTTACGAATGGGTTGGGGGACACCGATAAACTCATCTTT.

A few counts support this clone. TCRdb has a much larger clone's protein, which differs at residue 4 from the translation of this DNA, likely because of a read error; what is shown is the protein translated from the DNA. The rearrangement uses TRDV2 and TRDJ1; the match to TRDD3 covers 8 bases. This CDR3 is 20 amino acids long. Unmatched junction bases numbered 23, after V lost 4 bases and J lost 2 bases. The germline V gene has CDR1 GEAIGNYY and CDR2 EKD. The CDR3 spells CACETLHYAVNWGETDKLIF. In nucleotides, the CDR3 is TGTGCCTGTGAAACCTTACACTACGCCGTGAACTGGGGGGAGACCGATAAACTCATCTTT.

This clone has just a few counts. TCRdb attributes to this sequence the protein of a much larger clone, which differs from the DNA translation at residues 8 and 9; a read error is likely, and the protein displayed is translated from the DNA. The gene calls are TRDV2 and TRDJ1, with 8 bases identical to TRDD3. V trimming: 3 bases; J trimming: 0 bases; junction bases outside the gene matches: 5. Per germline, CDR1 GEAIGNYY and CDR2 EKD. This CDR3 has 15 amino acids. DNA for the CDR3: TGTGCCTGTGACCCACTGGGGGGGCACACCGATAAACTCATCTTT. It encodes CACDPLGGHTDKLIF.

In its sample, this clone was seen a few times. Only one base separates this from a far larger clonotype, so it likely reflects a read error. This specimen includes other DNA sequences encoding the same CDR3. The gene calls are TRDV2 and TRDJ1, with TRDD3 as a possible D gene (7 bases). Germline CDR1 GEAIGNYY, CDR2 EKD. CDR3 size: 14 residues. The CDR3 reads CACDVLGKYDKLIF. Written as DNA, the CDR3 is TGCGCCTGTGACGTACTGGGGAAATACGATAAACTCATCTTT.

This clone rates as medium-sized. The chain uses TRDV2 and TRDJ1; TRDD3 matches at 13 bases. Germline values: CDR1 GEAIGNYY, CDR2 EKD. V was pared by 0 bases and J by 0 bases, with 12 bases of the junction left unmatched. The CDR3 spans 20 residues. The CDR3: CACDTLLGDTPSGYTDKLIF. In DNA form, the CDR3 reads TGTGCCTGTGACACCCTACTGGGGGATACGCCCAGTGGCTACACCGATAAACTCATCTTT.

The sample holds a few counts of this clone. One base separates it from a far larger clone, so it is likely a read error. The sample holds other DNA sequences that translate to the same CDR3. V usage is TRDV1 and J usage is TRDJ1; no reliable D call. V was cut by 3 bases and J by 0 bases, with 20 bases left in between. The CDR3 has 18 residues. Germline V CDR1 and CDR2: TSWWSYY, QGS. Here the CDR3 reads CALGDSTKGGEYTDKLIF. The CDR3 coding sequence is TGTGCTCTTGGGGACAGTACCAAGGGCGGAGAGTACACCGATAAACTCATCTTT.

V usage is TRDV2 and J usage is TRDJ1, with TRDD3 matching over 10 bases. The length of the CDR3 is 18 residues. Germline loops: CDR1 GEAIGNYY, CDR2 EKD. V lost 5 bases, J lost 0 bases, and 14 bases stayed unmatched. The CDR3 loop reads CACGTMGDTVRYTDKLIF. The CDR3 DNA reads TGTGCCTGTGGCACGATGGGGGATACAGTGAGGTACACCGATAAACTCATCTTT.

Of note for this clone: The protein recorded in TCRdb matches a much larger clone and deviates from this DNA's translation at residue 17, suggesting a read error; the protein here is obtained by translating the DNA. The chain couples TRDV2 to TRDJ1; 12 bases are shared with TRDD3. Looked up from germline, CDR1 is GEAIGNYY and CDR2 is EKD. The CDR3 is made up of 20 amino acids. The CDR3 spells CACDTLTGGYKVGYTDELIF. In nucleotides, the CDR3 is TGTGCCTGTGACACTCTCACTGGGGGATACAAAGTGGGGTACACCGATGAACTCATCTTT.

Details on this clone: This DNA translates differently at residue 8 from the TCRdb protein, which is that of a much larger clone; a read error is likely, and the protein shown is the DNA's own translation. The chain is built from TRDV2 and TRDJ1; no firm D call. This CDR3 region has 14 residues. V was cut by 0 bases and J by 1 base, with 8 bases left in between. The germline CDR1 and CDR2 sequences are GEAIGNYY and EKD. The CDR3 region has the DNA TGTGCCTGTGACACCGTACTGAGCACCGATAAACTCATCTTT. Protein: CACDTVLSTDKLIF.

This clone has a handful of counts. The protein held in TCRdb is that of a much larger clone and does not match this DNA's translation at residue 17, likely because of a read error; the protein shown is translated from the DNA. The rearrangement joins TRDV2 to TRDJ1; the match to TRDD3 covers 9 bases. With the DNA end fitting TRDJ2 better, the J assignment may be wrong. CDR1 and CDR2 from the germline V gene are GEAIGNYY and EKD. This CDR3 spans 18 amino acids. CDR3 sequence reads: CACDTLMGIRGDTDKLFF. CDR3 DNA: TGTGCCTGTGACACCCTGATGGGGATACGCGGGGACACCGATAAACTCTTCTTT.

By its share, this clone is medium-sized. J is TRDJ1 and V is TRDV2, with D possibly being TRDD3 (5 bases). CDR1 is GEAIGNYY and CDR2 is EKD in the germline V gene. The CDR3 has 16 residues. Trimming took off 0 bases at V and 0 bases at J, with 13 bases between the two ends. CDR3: CACDTGSRGYTDKLIF. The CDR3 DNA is TGTGCCTGTGACACCGGTTCGCGGGGGTACACCGATAAACTCATCTTT.

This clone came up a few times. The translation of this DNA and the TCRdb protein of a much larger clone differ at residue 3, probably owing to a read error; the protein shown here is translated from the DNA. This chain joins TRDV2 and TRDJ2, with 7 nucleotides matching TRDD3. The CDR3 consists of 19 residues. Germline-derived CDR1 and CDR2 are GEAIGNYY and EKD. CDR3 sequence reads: CAYDTVLGSKRFMTAQLFF. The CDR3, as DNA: TGTGCCTATGACACCGTACTGGGGAGCAAGAGGTTTATGACAGCACAACTCTTCTTT.

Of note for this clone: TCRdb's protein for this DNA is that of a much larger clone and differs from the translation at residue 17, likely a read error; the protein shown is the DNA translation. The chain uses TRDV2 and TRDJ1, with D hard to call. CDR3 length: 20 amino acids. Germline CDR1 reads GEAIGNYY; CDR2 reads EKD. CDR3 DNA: TGTGCCTGTGACCCGATCAGGTCGTTCGAACCGAACCAATACACCGATGAACTCATCTTT. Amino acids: CACDPIRSFEPNQYTDELIF.